Below, 23 T cell receptor beta chains from the same sample are listed, as sequenced in a study of PD-1 and CTLA-4 blockade in melanoma. Data came from immunoSEQ multiplex PCR; TCRdb stores just in-frame clones and leaves some out. The repertoire includes some 15,000 clones, 73% of them detected once, and 16% sits in the top ten. The sequenced sample was CD8+ T cells from peripheral blood, obtained before anti-PD-1 treatment. The receptor source for this set is a human donor with melanoma.

The chain joins TRBV27 to TRBJ1-6; maybe TRBD1 (6 bases). Germline values: CDR1 MNHEY, CDR2 SMNVEV (reference sequence). The V end lost 1 base, the J end lost 6 bases, and 10 bases lay between the germline ends. There are 15 residues in the CDR3. The CDR3: CASSLFRGGNSPLHF. As DNA, the CDR3 is TGTGCCAGCAGTTTATTTAGAGGGGGTAATTCACCCCTCCACTTT.

V usage is TRBV6-6 and J usage is TRBJ1-5; no firm D call. V lost 6 bases and J lost 1, with 10 bases in between. Germline loops: CDR1 MNHNY, CDR2 SVGAGI (reference sequence). There are 14 residues in the CDR3. For the CDR3, the DNA is TGTGCCAGCAGCCAGGACGGAAGCAATCAGCCCCAGCATTTT. It encodes CASSQDGSNQPQHF.

The rearrangement links TRBV12-3 or TRBV12-4 to TRBJ1-1; D unclear. Deletions cut 1 base from V and 5 bases from J, with 8 bases between. The CDR3 runs to 13 residues. The CDR3 bases are TGTGCCAGCAGTTTAGGGAGAAGTACTGAAGCTTTCTTT. This sequence encodes CASSLGRSTEAFF.

The gene calls are TRBV7-6 and TRBJ2-1; D gene uncertain. Germline V gene data show CDR1 as SGHVS and CDR2 as FNYEAQ. The CDR3 loop spans 14 amino acids. With 8 bases removed from V and 3 bases from J, the gap between germline ends came to 14 bases. The CDR3 nucleotides are TGTGCCAGCTCCTTTCTATCGGGCTACAATGAGCAGTTCTTC. Amino acids: CASSFLSGYNEQFF.

The V and J genes are TRBV4-1 and TRBJ1-1; D ambiguous. This CDR3 has 16 amino acids. The V and J ends lost 7 bases and 0 bases respectively, with 18 bases between them. Germline CDR1 MGHRA, CDR2 YSYEKL. CDR3 in amino acids: CASTPSLLVMNTEAFF. The DNA of the CDR3 is TGCGCCAGCACCCCGTCTTTGCTCGTCATGAACACTGAAGCTTTCTTT.

The gene calls are TRBV11-3 and TRBJ2-5; 7 nucleotides line up with TRBD1. The germline V gene has CDR1 SGHNT and CDR2 YENEEA. The CDR3 has 17 residues. V was clipped by 5 bases and J by 5 bases; unmatched bases: 17. CDR3 residues: CASSRREGGRERETQYF. In DNA, the CDR3 is TGTGCCAGCAGCCGAAGGGAAGGGGGCAGGGAGAGGGAGACCCAGTACTTC.

This sequence joins TRBV12-3 or TRBV12-4 and TRBJ2-2; TRBD1 might be the D (5 bases). V gave up 5 bases and J gave up 11 bases, with 12 bases separating them. The CDR3 totals 12 residues. The CDR3 DNA sequence: TGTGCCAGCAGTCCCCAGGGATTAGAGCTGTTTTTT. It specifies CASSPQGLELFF.

The chain recombines TRBV6-5 with TRBJ2-5; tentatively, D is TRBD2 (6 bases). V was shortened by 2 bases and J by 5 bases, with 12 bases between the two germline ends. The CDR3 spans 14 residues. Germline V gene lookup returns CDR1 MNHEY and CDR2 SVGAGI. Here the CDR3 reads CASSYHISGETQYF. Here the CDR3 DNA reads TGTGCCAGCAGTTACCATATAAGCGGGGAGACCCAGTACTTC.

The chain joins TRBV19 to TRBJ2-7; 9 bases line up with TRBD1. The CDR3 is made up of 14 amino acids. Germline CDR1 and CDR2: LNHDA and SQIVND (reference sequence). V gave up 6 bases and J gave up 3 bases; unmatched junction bases: 6. In nucleotides, the CDR3 is TGTGCCAGTAGAGTCGGACAGGGGTACTACGAGCAGTACTTC. Its protein is CASRVGQGYYEQYF.

This clone was counted once. The chain recombines TRBV7-9 with TRBJ2-7; TRBD1 or TRBD2 may be the D gene (5 bases each). The CDR3 length is 14 residues. Germline-derived CDR1 and CDR2 are SEHNR and FQNEAQ (reference sequence). Between the trimmed V and J ends, which lost 4 bases and 6 bases, there was a span of 16 bases. The CDR3 reads CASSSRDGIIEQYF. DNA for the CDR3: TGTGCCAGCAGCTCTAGGGACGGGATAATCGAGCAGTACTTC.

This clone was seen a few times. This sequence joins TRBV6-5 and TRBJ1-1, with a tentative D call TRBD1 (5 bases). CDR1 and CDR2 from the germline V gene are MNHEY and SVGAGI. CDR3 length: 14 amino acids. The V end lost 4 bases, the J end lost 2 bases, and 11 bases lay between the germline ends. The CDR3 region is CASSFTGPNTEAFF. The CDR3 DNA sequence: TGTGCCAGCAGTTTTACAGGACCCAACACTGAAGCTTTCTTT.

J is TRBJ1-2 and V is TRBV29-1; 7 bases align to TRBD1. The length of the CDR3 is 13 residues. Germline V lookup: CDR1 SQVTM, CDR2 ANQGSEA. V lost 3 bases, J lost 5 bases, and 6 bases stayed unmatched. CDR3: CSVDSQGTYGYTF. In nucleotides, the CDR3 is TGCAGCGTTGATTCACAGGGGACGTATGGCTACACCTTC.

The gene calls are TRBV4-1 and TRBJ1-3; D call uncertain. In germline, CDR1 is MGHRA, CDR2 YSYEKL. V was trimmed by 2 bases and J by 0 bases, leaving 11 bases between them. The CDR3 runs to 16 residues. The CDR3: CASSQTGTDSGNTIYF. The CDR3 DNA reads TGCGCCAGCAGCCAAACTGGCACAGACTCTGGAAACACCATATATTTT.

This chain links TRBV6-6 with TRBJ2-5; D gene uncertain. Germline CDR1 is MNHNY and CDR2 is SVGAGI (reference sequence). The CDR3 spans 14 residues. Trimming removed 7 bases at V and 4 bases at J, with 16 bases between. CDR3 bases: TGTGCCAGCATCCGGGCCCTAGTTGGAGAGACCCAGTACTTC. Amino acid sequence: CASIRALVGETQYF.

The chain carries TRBV6-5 and TRBJ2-1; 13 positions agree with TRBD2. CDR1 is MNHEY, CDR2 SVGAGI, per germline. After removal of 2 bases from V and 11 bases from J, the junction contained 6 bases not matched to a gene. This CDR3 comprises 15 residues. CDR3 protein: CASSYTLAGGSQQFF. The CDR3 coding sequence is TGTGCCAGCAGTTACACACTAGCGGGAGGGAGTCAGCAGTTCTTC.

The chain is built from TRBV27 and TRBJ1-4, with 7 bases lining up with TRBD1. Germline CDR1 is MNHEY and CDR2 is SMNVEV (reference sequence). V was clipped by 5 bases and J by 7 bases; unmatched bases: 13. This CDR3 is 16 amino acids long. The CDR3 DNA sequence: TGTGCCAGCAGTCCCCCCCAGACAGGGTCGGGTGAAAAACTGTTTTTT. Its protein product is CASSPPQTGSGEKLFF.

This chain links TRBV19 with TRBJ2-1, with 12 bases identical to TRBD2. Germline trimming cut 6 bases from V and 2 bases from J; bases unmatched to any gene: 2. Germline-derived CDR1 and CDR2 are LNHDA and SQIVND (reference sequence). This CDR3 comprises 15 residues. The CDR3 protein is CASSLAGGTYNEQFF. Here the CDR3 DNA reads TGTGCCAGTAGCCTAGCGGGAGGGACCTACAATGAGCAGTTCTTC. The whole variable domain, remainder taken from reference TRBV19 and TRBJ2-1, is DGGITQSPKYLFRKEGQNVTLSCEQNLNHDAMYWYRQDPGQGLRLIYYSQIVNDFQKGDIAEGYSVSREKKESFPLTVTSAQKNPTAFYLCASSLAGGTYNEQFFGPGTRLTVL.

The gene calls are TRBV5-1 and TRBJ1-5; D is perhaps TRBD1 (6 bases). Germline V gene data show CDR1 as SGHRS and CDR2 as YFSETQ. CDR3 length equals 14 residues. Trimming left V 7 bases short and J 0 bases short, with 11 bases between. CDR3 DNA: TGCGCCAGCTCCAGGGGCGATAGCAATCAGCCCCAGCATTTT. This codes for CASSRGDSNQPQHF. Combining the CDR3 with reference TRBV5-1 and TRBJ1-5 gives the whole variable domain KAGVTQTPRYLIKTRGQQVTLSCSPISGHRSVSWYQQTPGQGLQFLFEYFSETQRNKGNFPGRFSGRQFSNSRSEMNVSTLELGDSALYLCASSRGDSNQPQHFGDGTRLSIL.

This chain connects TRBV5-6 to TRBJ2-7, with D perhaps assigned TRBD1 or TRBD2 (6 bases each). The CDR3 is 13 residues long. Germline values: CDR1 SGHDT, CDR2 YYEEEE. The V gene lost 2 bases and the J gene lost 12 bases, with 18 bases spanning the gap. CDR3 DNA: TGTGCCAGCAGCTTACTACAGGGCCGGGAGTGGTACTTC. Protein product: CASSLLQGREWYF.

This clone was seen a few times. The chain combines TRBV27 with TRBJ1-1; the match to TRBD1 covers 10 bases. The J segment lost 6 bases and the V segment lost 5 bases, leaving 6 bases of the junction unmatched. This CDR3 spans 14 amino acids. The germline V gene has CDR1 MNHEY and CDR2 SMNVEV (reference sequence). The CDR3 DNA reads TGTGCCAGCAGTACGACAGGGGGCATGTCTGAAGCTTTCTTT. Amino acid sequence: CASSTTGGMSEAFF.

The gene calls are TRBV2 and TRBJ2-2; D assignment may be TRBD1 or TRBD2 (5 bases each). The germline gives CDR1 SNHLY, CDR2 FYNNEI. The V gene lost 8 bases and the J gene lost 9 bases, with 19 bases spanning the gap. The CDR3 is 14 residues long. Here the CDR3 DNA reads TGTGCCAGCGACCGGGGCGACGTGGGGTGGGAGCTGTTTTTT. This translates into CASDRGDVGWELFF. The full variable domain, its missing parts supplied by reference TRBV2 and TRBJ2-2, is EPEVTQTPSHQVTQMGQEVILRCVPISNHLYFYWYRQILGQKVEFLVSFYNNEISEKSEIFDDQFSVERPDGSNFTLKIRSTKLEDSAMYFCASDRGDVGWELFFGEGSRLTVL.

The chain combines TRBV6-5 with TRBJ2-7; 7 bases align to TRBD1. This CDR3 region has 13 residues. Germline-derived CDR1 and CDR2 are MNHEY and SVGAGI. J lost 7 bases, V lost 6 bases, and 9 bases had no gene match. CDR3 nucleotide sequence: TGTGCCAGCAGCCTCACAGGGGCACGGGAGCAGTACTTC. This encodes CASSLTGAREQYF.

Notes on this clone: The same CDR3 is also encoded by other DNA sequences in this sample. This chain uses TRBV5-1 with TRBJ1-1, with D uncertain. Per germline, CDR1 SGHRS and CDR2 YFSETQ. The V end lost 0 bases, the J end lost 4 bases, and 10 bases lay between the germline ends. CDR3 size: 14 residues. In DNA form, the CDR3 reads TGCGCCAGCAGCTTGGTGGGTGAAGGCACTGAAGCTTTCTTT. It is translated as CASSLVGEGTEAFF.